This T cell receptor beta chain was sequenced for a study of T-cell memory formation after mild COVID-19. Study summary: Each donor largely had its own TCR clusters. General observations from the study: The study detected some responding clones in pre-infection memory, suggesting cross-reactive memory joined. A second wave expanding day 15 to 37 was CD4+-biased; contracting clones were balanced. The main location of contracting CD4+ clones was CM and EM, and that of contracting CD8+ clones was EMRA.

A single record per CDR3 protein comes from TCRdb applying MiXCR to the 5' RACE reads. The data show fewer than 600,000 distinct CDR3 sequences, about 20% seen once. This clonotype has just a few counts. Antigen specificity is unknown. Sequenced: PBMCs or a T cell subset sorted from them (not recorded which). The TCR comes from an adult woman who had mild COVID-19 (a few samples of this study predate the infection). Cell type and time point are not known.

CDR3 nucleotides: TGTGCCAGCAGTCGGGACAGGGGGCGCGATAAGTACTTC. This codes for CASSRDRGRDKYF. This chain uses TRBV11-1 with TRBJ2-4; 12 nucleotides align to TRBD1. This CDR3 is built from 13 residues. V lost 6 bases to trimming and J lost 14 bases; unmatched junction nucleotides: 8. CDR1 and CDR2 from the germline V gene are SGHAT and FQDESV (reference sequence). Variable domain in full (rest from reference TRBV11-1 and TRBJ2-4): EAEVAQSPRYKITEKSQAVAFWCDPISGHATLYWYRQILGQGPELLVQFQDESVVDDSQLPKDRFSAERLKGVDSTLKIQPAELGDSAMYLCASSRDRGRDKYFGAGTRLSVL.